The 21 T cell receptor beta chains below were found in one sample sequenced in a study of OX40 agonist ivuxolimab in advanced cancers. This table comes from immunoSEQ multiplex PCR, and its TCRdb copy is limited to in-frame clones, with some not included. This sample has some 86,000 clones, with approximately 86% found just once. The source was CD4+ or CD8+ T cells sorted from blood, collected in a trial of the OX40 agonist ivuxolimab. The origin of the receptors is an adult with an advanced solid tumor such as melanoma, head and neck, liver or kidney cancer.

The rearrangement joins TRBV6-5 to TRBJ2-7; D may be TRBD2 (6 bases). The V end lost 7 bases, the J end lost 5 bases, and 18 bases lay between the germline ends. The CDR3 spans 14 residues. CDR1 is MNHEY and CDR2 is SVGAGI in the germline V gene. The CDR3 sequence: CASTRDWRMDEQYF. The CDR3 DNA follows: TGTGCCAGCACCCGGGACTGGCGGATGGACGAGCAGTACTTC.

This CDR3 is CASSFLGRGYEQYF. In nucleotides, the CDR3 is TGCGCCAGCAGCTTTCTCGGGAGGGGCTACGAGCAGTACTTC. The chain combines TRBV5-1 with TRBJ2-7; 8 positions agree with TRBD2. The length of the CDR3 is 14 residues. CDR1 and CDR2 from the germline V gene are SGHRS and YFSETQ. V lost 2 bases to trimming and J lost 3 bases; unmatched junction nucleotides: 4.

The chain uses TRBV5-1 and TRBJ1-1, with D unclear. This CDR3 has 14 amino acids. V was trimmed by 3 bases and J by 5 bases, leaving 14 bases between them. The germline V gene has CDR1 SGHRS and CDR2 YFSETQ. CDR3: CASSSSGFSTEAFF. The CDR3 coding sequence is TGCGCCAGCAGCTCCTCGGGGTTCAGTACTGAAGCTTTCTTT. The full variable domain, its missing parts supplied by reference TRBV5-1 and TRBJ1-1, is KAGVTQTPRYLIKTRGQQVTLSCSPISGHRSVSWYQQTPGQGLQFLFEYFSETQRNKGNFPGRFSGRQFSNSRSEMNVSTLELGDSALYLCASSSSGFSTEAFFGQGTRLTVV.

V gene TRBV30 combines with J gene TRBJ2-1, with unresolved D. Germline lookup yields CDR1 GTSNPN and CDR2 SVGIG (reference sequence). The CDR3 sequence is 17 residues long. Trimming removed 4 bases at V and 0 bases at J, with 19 bases between. The CDR3 sequence is CAWTPRPSASSYNEQFF. CDR3 coding DNA: TGTGCCTGGACCCCGCGACCCAGCGCTAGCTCCTACAATGAGCAGTTCTTC.

This chain joins TRBV5-4 and TRBJ2-3, with TRBD1 identical over 8 bases. V shed 1 base and J 7 bases; nucleotides not matched to a gene: 8. CDR1 is SGHNT, CDR2 YYREEE, per germline (reference sequence). The CDR3 is 15 residues long. The CDR3 coding sequence is TGTGCCAGCAGCTTGCCCGGACAGGGCCGATATACGCAGTATTTT. Amino acids: CASSLPGQGRYTQYF.

This chain links TRBV7-2 with TRBJ2-2; unclear D gene. The length of the CDR3 is 12 residues. V gave up 4 bases and J gave up 6 bases, with 6 bases separating them. CDR1 and CDR2 from the germline V gene are SGHTA and FQGNSA. CDR3: CASSSFSGELFF. In DNA, the CDR3 is TGTGCCAGCAGCTCCTTCTCCGGGGAGCTGTTTTTT.

The J gene is TRBJ1-2, the V gene TRBV5-1, with TRBD1 as a possible D gene (6 bases). Germline V gene data show CDR1 as SGHRS and CDR2 as YFSETQ. The length of the CDR3 is 15 residues. V was pared by 0 bases and J by 4 bases, with 13 bases between. As DNA, the CDR3 is TGCGCCAGCAGCTTGGCCGGGACATCGGCCTATGGCTACACCTTC. Encoded protein: CASSLAGTSAYGYTF.

J is TRBJ2-7 and V is TRBV7-3, with 8 nucleotides matching TRBD1. The CDR3 is made up of 15 amino acids. Losses at the gene ends were 5 bases for V and 4 bases for J; bases not matched to a gene: 10. Germline V gene sequence: CDR1 SGHTA, CDR2 FQGTGA. In nucleotides, the CDR3 is TGTGCCAGCAGCGAAAGACAGGGGCCCACTTACGAGCAGTACTTC. Its protein product is CASSERQGPTYEQYF.

The chain recombines TRBV2 with TRBJ1-1; TRBD1 matches at 9 bases. The CDR3 loop spans 15 amino acids. The J segment lost 4 bases and the V segment lost 4 bases, leaving 7 bases of the junction unmatched. The V gene's germline CDR1 is SNHLY and CDR2 FYNNEI. The CDR3, as DNA: TGTGCCAGCAGTGCTGAGACAGGGGGTGTCACTGAAGCTTTCTTT. Translating gives CASSAETGGVTEAFF.

The V gene is TRBV30, the J gene TRBJ1-1, with 7 bases matching TRBD1. Germline V gene sequence: CDR1 GTSNPN, CDR2 SVGIG (reference sequence). V lost 4 bases to trimming and J lost 5 bases; unmatched junction nucleotides: 10. The CDR3 runs 14 residues. The CDR3 protein is CAWTPRGARTEAFF. CDR3 DNA: TGTGCCTGGACCCCCAGGGGGGCGAGAACTGAAGCTTTCTTT.

This chain uses TRBV18 with TRBJ1-1; tentative D call: TRBD1 (6 bases). The CDR3 has 13 residues. V lost 5 bases, J lost 4 bases, and 11 bases lay in between. Germline assignment: CDR1 KGHSH and CDR2 LQKENI. CDR3 nucleotides: TGTGCCAGCTCAGTCGGACAGATCACTGAAGCTTTCTTT. Its protein is CASSVGQITEAFF. The full variable domain, in which reference TRBV18 and TRBJ1-1 provide the parts outside the CDR3, is NAGVMQNPRHLVRRRGQEARLRCSPMKGHSHVYWYRQLPEEGLKFMVYLQKENIIDESGMPKERFSAEFPKEGPSILRIQQVVRGDSAAYFCASSVGQITEAFFGQGTRLTVV.

The V gene is TRBV7-2, the J gene TRBJ1-3; D is uncertain. Germline CDR1 reads SGHTA; CDR2 reads FQGNSA. The CDR3 loop spans 15 amino acids. Trimming cost V 5 bases and J 1 base, with 12 bases left between them. CDR3 protein: CASSPQASSGNTIYF. DNA for the CDR3: TGTGCCAGCAGCCCCCAAGCGTCGTCTGGAAACACCATATATTTT.

The chain has TRBV11-1 and TRBJ1-4, with D tentatively TRBD1 (5 bases). In germline, CDR1 is SGHAT, CDR2 FQDESV (reference sequence). V lost 5 bases and J 6 bases, leaving 16 bases between the germline ends. CDR3 length equals 15 residues. The CDR3 protein is CASSPSRGGDEKLFF. The DNA for the CDR3 is TGTGCCAGCAGCCCGTCCCGGGGAGGGGATGAAAAACTGTTTTTT.

CDR3 in amino acids: CASSPGGDTQYF. As DNA, the CDR3 is TGTGCCAGCAGCCCAGGGGGAGATACGCAGTATTTT. The V and J genes are TRBV11-2 and TRBJ2-3; 7 bases agree with TRBD1. This CDR3 is built from 12 residues. With V trimmed by 5 bases and J by 5 bases, 1 base remained unmatched. The germline V gene encodes CDR1 SGHAT and CDR2 FQNNGV.

This chain links TRBV6-1 with TRBJ1-2; a possible D gene is TRBD1 (5 bases). CDR1 is MNHNS, CDR2 SASEGT, per germline. The CDR3 extends over 12 amino acids. V shed 6 bases and J shed 5 bases, with 10 bases lying between them. CDR3 DNA sequence: TGTGCCAGCAGAACAGGAAGTTATGGCTACACCTTC. Its translation is CASRTGSYGYTF.

The chain links TRBV6-5 to TRBJ2-7; the match to TRBD1 covers 7 bases. Germline V gene data show CDR1 as MNHEY and CDR2 as SVGAGI. The V segment lost 4 bases and the J segment 2 bases; nucleotides outside the gene matches: 5. The CDR3 is 14 residues long. The CDR3 spells CASSSSTGPYEQYF. The DNA of the CDR3 is TGTGCCAGCAGTTCCTCGACAGGGCCCTACGAGCAGTACTTC.

V gene TRBV18 combines with J gene TRBJ2-7; the match to TRBD1 covers 8 bases. The germline V gene has CDR1 KGHSH and CDR2 LQKENI. The V and J ends lost 6 bases and 2 bases, in that order; junction bases with no gene match: 9. CDR3 size: 15 residues. The CDR3 reads CASSPRRTGPYEQYF. The CDR3 DNA follows: TGTGCCAGCTCCCCCAGGCGGACAGGGCCCTACGAGCAGTACTTC.

The chain uses TRBV6-1 and TRBJ1-2; D unclear. The CDR3 extends over 13 amino acids. Trimming removed 6 bases from V and 6 bases from J, with 14 bases in between. Germline values: CDR1 MNHNS, CDR2 SASEGT. The chain's CDR3 is CASRTSAADGYTF. As DNA, the CDR3 is TGTGCCAGCAGGACCTCGGCAGCAGATGGCTACACCTTC.

Concerning this clone itself: The sample holds other DNA sequences that translate to the same CDR3. V and J are TRBV27 and TRBJ1-1; 9 bases align to TRBD1. CDR1 MNHEY and CDR2 SMNVEV come from the germline V gene (reference sequence). This CDR3 has 13 amino acids. J was trimmed by 14 bases and V by 5 bases; bases with no gene match: 12. DNA for the CDR3: TGTGCCAGCAGTAGCCGAACAGGGGGCGCCGCCTTCTTT. Protein: CASSSRTGGAAFF.

The chain has TRBV7-9 and TRBJ1-1; D call uncertain. The CDR3 covers 12 residues. Trimming removed 1 base from V and 4 bases from J, with 4 bases in between. Per germline, CDR1 SEHNR and CDR2 FQNEAQ (reference sequence). CDR3 nucleotides: TGTGCCAGCAGCTTAGTAGTCACTGAAGCTTTCTTT. Its protein product is CASSLVVTEAFF.

The chain combines TRBV7-2 with TRBJ2-2; D remains unclear. Trimming removed 5 bases from V and 7 bases from J, with 8 bases in between. This CDR3 contains 12 residues. CDR1 SGHTA and CDR2 FQGNSA come from the germline V gene. The CDR3 DNA reads TGTGCCAGCAGCAAACACGGCGGGGAGCTGTTTTTT. This translates into CASSKHGGELFF.